This TCR beta chain was recorded in a study of early T cells in non-severe SARS-CoV-2 infection. Researchers attached unique molecular identifiers to individual cDNA molecules. TCRdb ran MiXCR on the 5' RACE reads and lists one entry per CDR3 protein. Of 56,000 or so distinct CDR3 sequences listed, roughly 8% are singletons. Germline CDR1 SGHVS, CDR2 FQNEAQ. The CDR3 is 16 residues long. V was shortened by 1 base and J by 4 bases, with 14 bases between the two germline ends. J is TRBJ2-1 and V is TRBV7-8, with D perhaps assigned TRBD1 or TRBD2 (5 bases each). The source material was whole blood. The source of this sequence is an adult who was a healthcare worker with PCR-confirmed SARS-CoV-2 infection or an uninfected control (not recorded which). Here the CDR3 DNA reads TGTGCCAGCAGCTTAGGGGCAATCGGGACGTACAATGAGCAGTTCTTC. This translates into CASSLGAIGTYNEQFF.